This note documents a single T cell receptor beta chain sequence. Its antigen remains unknown. The entry originates in a study of beta chain features in type 1 diabetes. The authors sorted CD4+ naive, central memory, regulatory and stem cell-like memory cells via CD45RO/CCR7/CD25/CD127/CD95/CD27. All sorted populations exceeded 95% purity. Expressed TCRB transcripts were sequenced, since all the RNA that had been isolated was reverse transcribed. Assay: immunoSEQ multiplex PCR; the TCRdb copy retains only in-frame clones and omits some. This sample has around 250,000 clones, with 55% to 70% found just once. Study-level points and caveats: Any PCR bias toward short templates would affect both groups alike.

V gave up 6 bases and J gave up 5 bases, with 10 bases separating them. This CDR3 contains 12 residues. Germline assignment: CDR1 SQVTM and CDR2 ANQGSEA. This sequence joins TRBV29-1 and TRBJ2-2; TRBD1 is a possible D gene (7 bases). This sequence was found in a young man in good health. The sample taken for sequencing was naive CD4+ T cells from blood. The CDR3 region is CSVAGGTGELFF. The CDR3 bases are TGCAGCGTGGCAGGGGGGACCGGGGAGCTGTTTTTT.